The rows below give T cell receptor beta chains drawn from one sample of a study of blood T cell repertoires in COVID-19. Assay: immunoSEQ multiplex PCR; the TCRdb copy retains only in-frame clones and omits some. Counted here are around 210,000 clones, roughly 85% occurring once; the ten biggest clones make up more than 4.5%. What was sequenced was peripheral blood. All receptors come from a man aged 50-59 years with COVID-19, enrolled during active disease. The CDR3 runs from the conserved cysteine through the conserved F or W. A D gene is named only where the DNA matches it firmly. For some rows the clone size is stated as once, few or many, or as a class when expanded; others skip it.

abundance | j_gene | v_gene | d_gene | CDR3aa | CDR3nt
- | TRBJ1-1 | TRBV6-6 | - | CASSYIQGSHTEAFF | TGTGCCAGCAGTTACATACAGGGTTCTCACACTGAAGCTTTCTTT
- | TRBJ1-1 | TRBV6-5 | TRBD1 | CASSKRTGGIEAFF | TGTGCCAGCAGTAAACGGACAGGGGGCATTGAAGCTTTCTTT
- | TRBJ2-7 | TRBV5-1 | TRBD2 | CASSPQTSGYEQYF | TGCGCCAGCAGCCCCCAGACTAGCGGGTACGAGCAGTACTTC
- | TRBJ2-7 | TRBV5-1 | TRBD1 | CASSDGQGRIYEQYF | TGCGCCAGCAGCGACGGACAGGGAAGGATCTACGAGCAGTACTTC
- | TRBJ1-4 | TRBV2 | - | CASSDIQSGLANEKLFF | TGTGCCAGCAGTGACATCCAATCTGGCCTAGCTAATGAAAAACTGTTTTTT
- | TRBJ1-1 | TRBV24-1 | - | CATSATRGGSTEAFF | TGTGCCACCAGTGCCACCAGGGGCGGGAGCACTGAAGCTTTCTTT
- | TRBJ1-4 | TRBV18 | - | CASSPPTGKDEKLFF | TGTGCCAGCTCACCACCTACGGGGAAAGATGAAAAACTGTTTTTT
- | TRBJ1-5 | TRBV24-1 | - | CATSAGRVFGNQPQHF | TGTGCCACCAGTGCGGGCAGGGTTTTTGGCAATCAGCCCCAGCATTTT
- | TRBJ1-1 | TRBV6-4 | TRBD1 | CASSRGQGTEAFF | TGTGCCAGCAGTAGGGGGCAGGGCACTGAAGCTTTCTTT
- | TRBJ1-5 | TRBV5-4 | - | CASSLDQGINQPQHF | TGTGCCAGCAGCTTGGATCAGGGCATCAATCAGCCCCAGCATTTT
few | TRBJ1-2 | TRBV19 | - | CASRQGPLYYGYTF | TGTGCCAGTAGACAGGGACCTCTCTACTATGGCTACACCTTC
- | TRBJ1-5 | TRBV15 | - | CATNRGPDFNQPQHF | TGTGCCACCAACCGAGGCCCTGACTTCAATCAGCCCCAGCATTTT
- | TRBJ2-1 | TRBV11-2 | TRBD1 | CASRVGTASGEQFF | TGTGCCAGCCGTGTTGGGACAGCCTCGGGTGAGCAGTTCTTC
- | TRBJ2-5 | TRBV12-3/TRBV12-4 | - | CASSLGVQETQYF | TGTGCCAGCAGTTTAGGAGTCCAAGAGACCCAGTACTTC
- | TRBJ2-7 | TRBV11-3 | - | CASSKGGQGGSEQYF | TGTGCCAGCAGCAAGGGGGGGCAGGGAGGATCCGAGCAGTACTTC
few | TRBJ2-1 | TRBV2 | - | CASTNQINEQFF | TGTGCCAGCACAAACCAGATCAATGAGCAGTTCTTC
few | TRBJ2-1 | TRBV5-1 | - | CASSLAGEIYNEQFF | TGCGCCAGCAGCTTGGCAGGGGAAATCTACAATGAGCAGTTCTTC
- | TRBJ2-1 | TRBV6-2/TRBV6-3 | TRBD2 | CASSRTSGGNEQFF | TGTGCCAGCAGCAGGACTAGCGGGGGCAATGAGCAGTTCTTC
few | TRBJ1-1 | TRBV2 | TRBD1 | CASSNTGEGAFF | TGTGCCAGCAGTAACACAGGGGAAGGTGCTTTCTTT
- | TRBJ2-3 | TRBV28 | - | CASSLFQGSNTQYF | TGTGCCAGCAGTTTATTCCAGGGTTCGAATACGCAGTATTTT
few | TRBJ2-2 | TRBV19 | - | CASSKVVTGELFF | TGTGCCAGTAGTAAAGTAGTTACCGGGGAGCTGTTTTTT
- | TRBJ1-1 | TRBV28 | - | CASSRGAVLMGTEAFF | TGTGCCAGCAGCCGCGGGGCAGTTCTGATGGGCACTGAAGCTTTCTTT
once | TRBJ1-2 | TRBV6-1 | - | CASSELASYGYTF | TGTGCCAGCAGTGAATTGGCCTCCTATGGCTACACCTTC
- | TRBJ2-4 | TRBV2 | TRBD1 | CASSPRGQLVDSKNIQYF | TGTGCCAGCAGCCCCCGGGGACAGTTAGTGGATTCCAAAAACATTCAGTACTTC
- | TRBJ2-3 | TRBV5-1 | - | CASSLAADSTDTQYF | TGCGCCAGCAGCTTGGCCGCGGATAGCACAGATACGCAGTATTTT
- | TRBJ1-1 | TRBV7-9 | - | CASRGNLNTEAFF | TGTGCCAGCCGGGGGAACTTAAACACTGAAGCTTTCTTT
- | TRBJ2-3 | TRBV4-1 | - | CASSQEVTGRRDTQYF | TGCGCCAGCAGCCAAGAAGTTACAGGGCGAAGGGATACGCAGTATTTT
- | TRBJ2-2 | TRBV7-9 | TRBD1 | CASSSGQGGTGELFF | TGTGCCAGCAGCTCAGGACAGGGAGGAACCGGGGAGCTGTTTTTT
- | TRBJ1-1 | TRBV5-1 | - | CASSPQGRDTEAFF | TGCGCCAGCAGCCCGCAGGGCCGAGACACTGAAGCTTTCTTT
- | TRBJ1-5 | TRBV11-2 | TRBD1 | CASSWGQGINQPQHF | TGTGCCAGCAGCTGGGGACAGGGGATCAATCAGCCCCAGCATTTT
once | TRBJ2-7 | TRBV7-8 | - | CASKTRESSYEQYF | TGTGCCAGCAAAACTCGGGAATCCTCCTACGAGCAGTACTTC
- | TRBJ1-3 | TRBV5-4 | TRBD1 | CASSLMTGRSGNTIYF | TGTGCCAGCAGCCTTATGACAGGGCGCTCTGGAAACACCATATATTTT
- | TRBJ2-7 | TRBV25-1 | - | CASSRQGYEQYF | TGTGCCAGCAGTAGGCAGGGTTACGAGCAGTACTTC